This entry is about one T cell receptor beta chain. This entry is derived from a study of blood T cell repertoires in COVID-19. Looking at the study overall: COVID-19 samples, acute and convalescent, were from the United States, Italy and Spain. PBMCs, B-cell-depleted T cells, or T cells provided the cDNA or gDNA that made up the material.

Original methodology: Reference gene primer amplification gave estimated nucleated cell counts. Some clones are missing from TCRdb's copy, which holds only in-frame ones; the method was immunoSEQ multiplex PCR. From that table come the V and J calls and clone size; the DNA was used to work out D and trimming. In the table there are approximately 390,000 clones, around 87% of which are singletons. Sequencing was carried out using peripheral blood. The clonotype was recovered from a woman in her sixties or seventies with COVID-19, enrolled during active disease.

CDR3 coding DNA: TGTGCCACCAGTGTACAGGGGGGGAATGAGCAGTTCTTC. Translated, it gives CATSVQGGNEQFF. The chain uses TRBV24-1 and TRBJ2-1; D may be TRBD1 (8 bases). The germline V gene encodes CDR1 KGHDR and CDR2 SFDVKD. The CDR3 runs to 13 residues. Between the trimmed V and J ends, which lost 5 bases and 7 bases, there was a span of 11 bases.